This entry describes one TCR beta chain. Its specificity is unknown. This record belongs to a study of graft-versus-host responses after intestinal transplantation. Study-wide background: Transplantation in recipients was multivisceral, liver-intestinal, or isolated intestinal. Recipients uniformly received anti-thymocyte globulin induction, followed by tacrolimus and steroids for roughly 3 years.

Trimming removed 4 bases from V and 2 bases from J; junction bases left unmatched: 8. The CDR3 loop spans 16 amino acids. Germline CDR1 MNHEY, CDR2 SMNVEV (reference sequence). Produced via immunoSEQ multiplex PCR; TCRdb's table is partial and in-frame only. The sample carries 80,000 to 100,000 clones, around 92% recorded once. Study conclusions and caveats: Some patients had graft-donor T cell macrochimerism. In their allografts, the ratios of graft-versus-host to host-versus-graft T cell clones were high. There were GvH clones found in recipient marrow, and some of them appeared first in ileum or blood.

The V call is TRBV27, the J call TRBJ2-5, with 9 bases matching TRBD1. This TCR was recovered from a human donor who was the organ donor for an intestinal transplant. This specimen was unstimulated CD8+ T cells sorted from spleen or lymph node cells, taken before transplant. The CDR3 reads CASSSRTGEEQETQYF. CDR3 DNA sequence: TGTGCCAGCAGTTCCCGGACAGGGGAGGAGCAAGAGACCCAGTACTTC.